Listed here are 20 T cell receptor beta chains from one sample, sequenced in a study of blood T cell repertoires in COVID-19. Assay used: immunoSEQ multiplex PCR; TCRdb lists only in-frame clones, some missing. The sample carries 200,000 to 250,000 clones, approximately 82% recorded once. Sequenced material: PBMCs or T cells enriched from blood (not recorded which). Source of these receptors: a man aged 35 to 55 who had recovered from COVID-19.

CDR3 in amino acids: CATSDFGADEQFF. Written as DNA, the CDR3 is TGTGCCACCAGTGATTTTGGAGCCGATGAGCAGTTCTTC. The chain carries TRBV24-1 and TRBJ2-1; D remains unclear. Germline V lookup: CDR1 KGHDR, CDR2 SFDVKD. The CDR3 sequence is 13 residues long. Trimming cost V 1 base and J 8 bases, with 8 bases left between them.

This clone was observed once. CDR3 sequence (DNA): TGTGCCAGCAGAAGACAGGGGAATAGCAATCAGCCCCAGCATTTT. This codes for CASRRQGNSNQPQHF. This sequence joins TRBV7-8 and TRBJ1-5, with 8 bases matching TRBD1. The CDR3 is 15 residues long. Germline V gene data show CDR1 as SGHVS and CDR2 as FQNEAQ. Trimming at V came to 6 bases and at J to 0 bases, leaving 4 bases not matched to a gene.

The J gene is TRBJ2-7, the V gene TRBV7-9, with a possible D match to TRBD2 (7 bases). Trimming cost V 2 bases and J 4 bases, with 12 bases left between them. The germline gives CDR1 SEHNR, CDR2 FQNEAQ (reference sequence). CDR3 length equals 14 residues. The CDR3, as DNA: TGTGCCAGCAGCTTAATGCGGGGGCCGTACGAGCAGTACTTC. Translated: CASSLMRGPYEQYF.

This chain joins TRBV19 and TRBJ1-4, with D possibly being TRBD1 (6 bases). Germline V lookup: CDR1 LNHDA, CDR2 SQIVND (reference sequence). The length of the CDR3 is 15 residues. V was shortened by 7 bases and J by 7 bases, with 19 bases between the two germline ends. The CDR3 here is CASTSGDTAGEKLFF. The CDR3 bases are TGTGCCAGTACCTCCGGGGACACGGCGGGTGAAAAACTGTTTTTT.

This chain uses TRBV7-9 with TRBJ2-7; tentative D call: TRBD2 (5 bases). CDR1 and CDR2 (germline): SEHNR, FQNEAQ (reference sequence). Deletions cut 4 bases from V and 1 base from J, with 14 bases between. The CDR3 consists of 15 residues. The CDR3 is CASSSPRAPSYEQYF. The CDR3 DNA reads TGTGCCAGCAGCTCCCCGCGGGCACCGTCCTACGAGCAGTACTTC.

The rearrangement links TRBV5-1 to TRBJ2-3, with a tentative D call TRBD2 (5 bases). The germline V gene has CDR1 SGHRS and CDR2 YFSETQ. Trimming took 6 bases from V and 2 from J, leaving 22 bases between them. CDR3 size: 17 residues. This CDR3 is CASTTPGGTGDTDTQYF. The CDR3 DNA reads TGCGCCAGCACCACCCCGGGTGGTACCGGGGACACAGATACGCAGTATTTT.

This clone was found once. CDR3 sequence reads: CASSLGLGGGQETQYF. CDR3 nucleotides: TGTGCCAGCAGCTTAGGGCTAGGGGGGGGACAAGAGACCCAGTACTTC. The chain is built from TRBV7-2 and TRBJ2-5, with a tentative D call TRBD2 (7 bases). The V gene's germline CDR1 is SGHTA and CDR2 FQGNSA. V shed 1 base and J shed 2 bases, with 14 bases lying between them. The CDR3 length is 16 residues.

J is TRBJ2-5 and V is TRBV6-5, with D uncertain. The CDR3 runs 14 residues. V gave up 4 bases and J gave up 5 bases, with 14 bases separating them. Germline values: CDR1 MNHEY, CDR2 SVGAGI. The CDR3 sequence is CASSSPRSWETQYF. The CDR3 coding sequence is TGTGCCAGCAGTTCCCCCCGTAGTTGGGAGACCCAGTACTTC.

The table lists this clone with a count of one. The rearrangement uses TRBV2 and TRBJ2-2, with TRBD2 matching over 7 bases. The V gene end was trimmed by 6 bases and the J gene end by 2 bases; junction bases not matched to a gene: 3. CDR1 and CDR2 from the germline V gene are SNHLY and FYNNEI. This CDR3 contains 14 residues. The CDR3 region has the DNA TGTGCCAGCAGGGAGGGACTAAACACCGGGGAGCTGTTTTTT. Amino acid sequence: CASREGLNTGELFF.

The CDR3 nucleotides are TGTGCCAGTAGTTGGACATCAGCAACTAATGAAAAACTGTTTTTT. It encodes CASSWTSATNEKLFF. The J gene is TRBJ1-4, the V gene TRBV19, with a tentative D call TRBD1 (5 bases). The V gene's germline CDR1 is LNHDA and CDR2 SQIVND (reference sequence). The CDR3 consists of 15 residues. Trimming took 5 bases from V and 0 from J, leaving 10 bases between them.

V gene TRBV9 combines with J gene TRBJ2-1; D perhaps matches TRBD2 (6 bases). Germline loops: CDR1 SGDLS, CDR2 YYNGEE. The CDR3 covers 14 residues. The V gene lost 3 bases and the J gene lost 15 bases, with 22 bases spanning the gap. CDR3 amino acids: CASSETVGAGRGFF. The CDR3 nucleotides are TGTGCCAGCAGCGAGACCGTTGGAGCGGGTCGTGGGTTCTTC. Looking up the rest from reference TRBV9 and TRBJ2-1 gives the full variable domain: DSGVTQTPKHLITATGQRVTLRCSPRSGDLSVYWYQQSLDQGLQFLIQYYNGEERAKGNILERFSAQQFPDLHSELNLSSLELGDSALYFCASSETVGAGRGFFGPGTRLTVL.

The chain joins TRBV11-2 to TRBJ1-5, with D possibly TRBD1 on 5 matching bases. CDR3 length: 15 residues. Germline V gene data show CDR1 as SGHAT and CDR2 as FQNNGV. V was trimmed by 5 bases and J by 10 bases, leaving 21 bases between them. The CDR3 spells CASSTGPRGEFPQHF. The CDR3 coding sequence is TGTGCCAGCAGCACAGGCCCACGTGGCGAGTTTCCCCAGCATTTT.

The chain couples TRBV19 to TRBJ1-4, with 7 positions matching TRBD1. V was clipped by 6 bases and J by 3 bases; unmatched bases: 4. The CDR3 runs to 14 residues. Germline-derived CDR1 and CDR2 are LNHDA and SQIVND (reference sequence). CDR3: CASRHRGANEKLFF. The CDR3, as DNA: TGTGCCAGTAGACACAGGGGAGCTAATGAAAAACTGTTTTTT.

This chain links TRBV28 with TRBJ2-7, with TRBD1 identical over 7 bases. The junction had 8 bases not matched to a gene; V was cut back by 5 bases and J by 1 base. This CDR3 contains 15 residues. Germline-derived CDR1 and CDR2 are MDHEN and SYDVKM. This CDR3 reads CASSIAGDSSYEQYF. The CDR3 region has the DNA TGTGCCAGCAGTATCGCTGGGGACAGTTCCTACGAGCAGTACTTC. The whole variable domain, filled in from reference TRBV28 and TRBJ2-7, reads DVKVTQSSRYLVKRTGEKVFLECVQDMDHENMFWYRQDPGLGLRLIYFSYDVKMKEKGDIPEGYSVSREKKERFSLILESASTNQTSMYLCASSIAGDSSYEQYFGPGTRLTVT.

Comment on this clone: One end of the junction varies from germline; a read error may be responsible. CDR3 DNA sequence: TGCGTCAGCAGCCCGGTCAACGGTCAGCCCGGGAAAATTGGTGGCTACACCTTC. Translation gives CVSSPVNGQPGKIGGYTF. This chain connects TRBV5-1 to TRBJ1-2; D not certain. Germline CDR1 is SGHRS and CDR2 is YFSETQ. The CDR3 extends over 18 amino acids.

This rearrangement joins TRBV30 to TRBJ2-2, with TRBD2 matching over 9 bases. With 7 bases clipped from V and 2 bases from J, the junction kept 14 bases outside the gene matches. This CDR3 spans 17 amino acids. CDR1 GTSNPN and CDR2 SVGIG come from the germline V gene (reference sequence). In DNA, the CDR3 is TGTGCCTCCCCGTTAGGGCTAGCGGGATTTAACACCGGGGAGCTGTTTTTT. Translating it yields CASPLGLAGFNTGELFF.

This sequence joins TRBV3-1 (or the pseudogene TRBV3-2) and TRBJ1-2; the D gene is possibly TRBD1 (6 bases). The CDR3 has 15 amino acids. The germline V gene has CDR1 LGHDT and CDR2 YNNKEL (reference sequence). Trimming pared 4 bases from V and 8 bases from J, leaving 20 bases between. The CDR3 DNA follows: TGTGCCAGCAGCCCCGCACCGGGGGGCGCGAGGGGCTACACCTTC. Amino acid sequence: CASSPAPGGARGYTF.

This chain connects TRBV6-4 to TRBJ1-5; D not resolved. With 6 bases removed from V and 6 bases from J, the gap between germline ends came to 15 bases. Per germline, CDR1 MRHNA and CDR2 SNTAGT. This CDR3 comprises 14 residues. CDR3 in DNA: TGTGCCAGCAGGGTGTCGGTTGCCGGTCAGCCCCAGCATTTT. Amino acids: CASRVSVAGQPQHF.

This chain connects TRBV11-2 to TRBJ2-5, with 10 bases fitting TRBD1. This CDR3 region has 14 residues. Germline values: CDR1 SGHAT, CDR2 FQNNGV. Germline trimming cut 3 bases from V and 2 bases from J; bases unmatched to any gene: 0. The CDR3, as DNA: TGTGCCAGCAGCTTGGGACAGGGGCAAGAGACCCAGTACTTC. Its protein is CASSLGQGQETQYF. Supplemented by reference TRBV11-2 and TRBJ2-5, the full variable domain reads EAGVAQSPRYKIIEKRQSVAFWCNPISGHATLYWYQQILGQGPKLLIQFQNNGVVDDSQLPKDRFSAERLKGVDSTLKIQPAKLEDSAVYLCASSLGQGQETQYFGPGTRLLVL.

The V and J genes are TRBV19 and TRBJ2-7; 9 nucleotides match TRBD2. Germline assignment: CDR1 LNHDA and CDR2 SQIVND (reference sequence). The V gene end was trimmed by 3 bases and the J gene end by 5 bases; junction bases not matched to a gene: 5. This CDR3 is 14 amino acids long. The DNA for the CDR3 is TGTGCCAGTAGTATTGGGACTAGCAGCGACGAGCAGTACTTC. It specifies CASSIGTSSDEQYF.